This T cell receptor beta chain was found in a study of blood T cell repertoires in COVID-19. Across the study: The United States, Italy and Spain provided the acute and convalescent COVID-19 samples. Sources were T cells, B-cell-depleted T cells, or PBMCs; the material itself was cDNA or gDNA.

Trimming at V came to 5 bases and at J to 1 base, leaving 12 bases not matched to a gene. There are 18 residues in the CDR3. CDR1 is SGDLS and CDR2 is YYNGEE in the germline V gene. Original handling: Nucleated cell number was recorded as an estimate derived from reference gene primer amplification. The data were produced by immunoSEQ multiplex PCR, yet TCRdb's version contains in-frame clones alone and is incomplete. That table is the source of V, J and clone size, and D and trimming were worked out from the DNA. Counted here are approximately 50,000 clones, about 82% occurring once; the ten biggest clones make up about 15%.

Sequences were obtained from peripheral blood. V is TRBV9 and J is TRBJ2-5; TRBD2 aligns across 12 bases. The sequence came from a human donor in a cohort sampled during active COVID-19. For the CDR3, the DNA is TGTGCCAGCAGTCTAAGTGGACTAGCGGGGAAACCCCAAGAGACCCAGTACTTC. This codes for CASSLSGLAGKPQETQYF. The full variable domain, rest sourced from reference TRBV9 and TRBJ2-5, is DSGVTQTPKHLITATGQRVTLRCSPRSGDLSVYWYQQSLDQGLQFLIQYYNGEERAKGNILERFSAQQFPDLHSELNLSSLELGDSALYFCASSLSGLAGKPQETQYFGPGTRLLVL.